Listed below are T cell receptor beta chains from one sample, sequenced in a study of identical twins. TCRdb used MiXCR to reprocess the 5' RACE reads, holding one entry per CDR3 protein. The data show roughly 490,000 distinct CDR3 sequences, with more than 13% seen just once and about 0.94% held by the top ten. The same specimen was also included in a second study, on yellow fever vaccine responses in identical twins.

The sample consisted of CD4+ T cells sorted from blood. These receptors were taken from a woman under 30 in good health. CDR3s include the opening cysteine and the closing phenylalanine or tryptophan. The D gene is left open where the match is weak. Clone size, where shown, is once, few, many, or a class for clones that have expanded.

abundance	v_gene	d_gene	len	j_gene	CDR3nt	CDR3aa
.	TRBV7-9	.	14	TRBJ1-2	TGTGCCAGCAGCTTAGATGGACAGTGGGATGGCTACACCTTC	CASSLDGQWDGYTF
few	TRBV25-1	.	14	TRBJ2-1	TGTGCCAGCAGTGAAGAAGCGCAGGCCAAGGGGCAGTTCTTC	CASSEEAQAKGQFF
many	TRBV7-9	.	13	TRBJ1-1	TGTGCCAGCAGCTTCAGTCTGAACACTGAAGCTTTCTTT	CASSFSLNTEAFF
few	TRBV7-8	.	15	TRBJ2-3	TGTGCCAGCAGCGATTGGAGGGGGAGCACAGATACGCAGTATTTT	CASSDWRGSTDTQYF
few	TRBV20-1	TRBD2	15	TRBJ2-1	TGCAGTGCTGCCGGACCTAGCGGGGTTTACAATGAGCAGTTCTTC	CSAAGPSGVYNEQFF
few	TRBV25-1	.	15	TRBJ2-5	TGTGCCAGCAGTGAATTAGGTCGAAAAATAGAGACCCAGTACTTC	CASSELGRKIETQYF
.	TRBV4-1	.	15	TRBJ1-2	TGCGCCAGCAGCCAAGATCGGTGGGACAATTATGGCTACACCTTC	CASSQDRWDNYGYTF
few	TRBV28	TRBD1	14	TRBJ1-5	TGTGCCAGCAGGACAGGGCGGTCAGATCAGCCCCAGCATTTT	CASRTGRSDQPQHF
few	TRBV7-9	TRBD2	15	TRBJ2-7	TGTGCCAGCAGCCTCGGACTAGCGGGACCGGGCGAGCAGTACTTC	CASSLGLAGPGEQYF
many	TRBV20-1	.	10	TRBJ1-5	TGCAGTGCAGGGTTTCAGCCCCAGCATTTT	CSAGFQPQHF
.	TRBV30	.	10	TRBJ2-1	TGTGCCTGGAGTCGGGAAGGTGGGTTCTTC	CAWSREGGFF
few	TRBV6-6	TRBD1	13	TRBJ2-7	TGTGCCAGCAGGCCCGGGACAGGGCACGAGCAGTACTTC	CASRPGTGHEQYF
.	TRBV10-3	TRBD1	11	TRBJ1-1	TGTGCCATCAGTTATGGACAGGCCTTCGAGTTT	CAISYGQAFEF
many	TRBV15	TRBD2	18	TRBJ2-3	TGTGCCACCAGCAGAGTGCGGGGGGGATCTCCTAGCACAGATACGCAGTATTTT	CATSRVRGGSPSTDTQYF
few	TRBV24-1	TRBD2	15	TRBJ2-3	TGTGCCACCAGTGATTCTGCGGGGGTCACAGATACGCAGTATTTT	CATSDSAGVTDTQYF
.	TRBV20-1	.	15	TRBJ2-1	TGCAGTGCTAGCTCGACCGGCAGGGCCTACAATGAGCAGTTCTTC	CSASSTGRAYNEQFF
.	TRBV6-1	TRBD2	15	TRBJ2-3	TGTGCCAGCAGTCGCGGGACTAGCGGGATGGATACGCAGTATTTT	CASSRGTSGMDTQYF